Here is one T cell receptor beta chain with its context. A much larger clone is a single base away; this may be a read error. This CDR3 comprises 14 residues. Germline V gene sequence: CDR1 SGDLS, CDR2 YYNGEE. V lost 3 bases and J 2 bases, leaving 9 bases between the germline ends. This entry is derived from a study of Graves' ophthalmopathy and Graves' hyperthyroidism. Amplification of the TCR beta CDR3 regions used RNA transcripts (as template). An opening RT-PCR round employed HTBI primers and preceded a second-round multiplex PCR. TCRdb reanalysed the multiplex PCR reads using MiXCR and keeps one entry per CDR3 protein. The sample records more than 1,000,000 distinct CDR3 sequences, approximately 35% being singletons.

Input material: peripheral blood or thyroid tissue (not recorded which). V is TRBV9 and J is TRBJ1-5, with D unclear. This TCR was recovered from an adult man with Graves' hyperthyroidism. DNA of the CDR3: TGTGCCAGCAGCGCCCATCTCGGCAATCAGCCCCAGCATTTT. This sequence encodes CASSAHLGNQPQHF.